Listed below are T cell receptor beta chains from one sample, sequenced in a study of brain metastases from non-small cell lung cancer. The method was immunoSEQ multiplex PCR; TCRdb's version includes in-frame clones alone and lacks a portion of them. The sample lists under 2,000 clones, approximately 86% occurring once. Sample: primary lung tumor tissue. The origin of the receptors is a donor at least 40 years old with non-small cell lung cancer. Both conserved end residues are part of each CDR3. The order of the fields is D gene, J gene, clone size, V gene, CDR3 DNA, CDR3 protein. D genes are given only for firm matches. Clone size is shown for a subset of rows, as once, few, many or a class of expanded clone.

d_gene: .
j_gene: TRBJ1-4
abundance: .
v_gene: TRBV24-1
CDR3nt: TGTGCCACCATCGGGCCCGAGGTGACTAATGAAAAACTGTTTTTT
CDR3aa: CATIGPEVTNEKLFF

d_gene: .
j_gene: TRBJ2-2
abundance: few
v_gene: TRBV6-5
CDR3nt: TGTGCCAGCAGTACGACAGGGAACACCGGGGAGCTGTTTTTT
CDR3aa: CASSTTGNTGELFF

d_gene: .
j_gene: TRBJ2-2
abundance: once
v_gene: TRBV24-1
CDR3nt: TGTGCCACCAGTGACCCTGAATCGACAGGTCCTACCTCCGGGGAGCTGTTTTTT
CDR3aa: CATSDPESTGPTSGELFF

d_gene: TRBD2
j_gene: TRBJ2-6
abundance: .
v_gene: TRBV12-5
CDR3nt: TGTGCTAGTGGTTTGGTAAGCGGGGGACTTGGGGCCAACGTCCTGACTTTC
CDR3aa: CASGLVSGGLGANVLTF

d_gene: .
j_gene: TRBJ2-5
abundance: once
v_gene: TRBV18
CDR3nt: TGTGCCAGCTCACCACGGGTAGGCCAAGAGACCCAGTACTTC
CDR3aa: CASSPRVGQETQYF

d_gene: TRBD1
j_gene: TRBJ1-2
abundance: .
v_gene: TRBV7-2
CDR3nt: TGTGCCAGCAACCCAGCCTGGGACAGGTCCCTTCCATTGTATGGCTACACCTTC
CDR3aa: CASNPAWDRSLPLYGYTF

d_gene: .
j_gene: TRBJ2-1
abundance: .
v_gene: TRBV27
CDR3nt: TGTGCCAGCACCCTCTACAATGAGCAGTTCTTC
CDR3aa: CASTLYNEQFF

d_gene: .
j_gene: TRBJ1-6
abundance: .
v_gene: TRBV12-5
CDR3nt: TGTGCTAGTGGTCTAACGGGGAAAGGGGATAATTCACCCCTCCACTTT
CDR3aa: CASGLTGKGDNSPLHF

d_gene: .
j_gene: TRBJ1-2
abundance: .
v_gene: TRBV2
CDR3nt: TGTGCCAGCAGTGAAGGGGCAGGGGACTATAGCTACACCTTC
CDR3aa: CASSEGAGDYSYTF

d_gene: .
j_gene: TRBJ1-4
abundance: .
v_gene: TRBV4-3
CDR3nt: TGCGCCAGCAGCCGCGTCATATCAGAAAAACTGTTTTTT
CDR3aa: CASSRVISEKLFF

d_gene: .
j_gene: TRBJ1-1
abundance: .
v_gene: TRBV13
CDR3nt: TGTGCCAGCAGCTTAGGTGGTGGGCCCACTGAAGCTTTCTTT
CDR3aa: CASSLGGGPTEAFF

d_gene: .
j_gene: TRBJ2-1
abundance: .
v_gene: TRBV7-9
CDR3nt: TGTGCCAGCAACTTAGGTGTATCGGGGTGGGACAATGAGCAGTTCTTC
CDR3aa: CASNLGVSGWDNEQFF

d_gene: .
j_gene: TRBJ2-1
abundance: .
v_gene: TRBV27
CDR3nt: TGTGCCAGCAACTTTGGGGGTTCCTACAATGAGCAGTTCTTC
CDR3aa: CASNFGGSYNEQFF

d_gene: TRBD1
j_gene: TRBJ1-1
abundance: .
v_gene: TRBV6-2/TRBV6-3
CDR3nt: TGTGCCAGCAGTTACCCCAGGGGGCGTTTTCCATCTGAAGCTTTCTTT
CDR3aa: CASSYPRGRFPSEAFF

d_gene: .
j_gene: TRBJ1-1
abundance: .
v_gene: TRBV7-9
CDR3nt: TGTGCCAGCAGTTTTAGTGACGTGAACACTGAAGCTTTCTTT
CDR3aa: CASSFSDVNTEAFF

d_gene: .
j_gene: TRBJ1-2
abundance: .
v_gene: TRBV20-1
CDR3nt: TGCAGTGCTGCGGGGAACTATGGCTACACCTTC
CDR3aa: CSAAGNYGYTF

d_gene: .
j_gene: TRBJ2-3
abundance: .
v_gene: TRBV19
CDR3nt: TGTGCCAGTAGTGTCGAAAGTAGTAGTACAGATACGCAGTATTTT
CDR3aa: CASSVESSSTDTQYF

d_gene: .
j_gene: TRBJ2-7
abundance: .
v_gene: TRBV19
CDR3nt: TGTGCCAGTAGTCCACAGGGTTCCTACGAGCAGTACTTC
CDR3aa: CASSPQGSYEQYF

d_gene: .
j_gene: TRBJ1-5
abundance: .
v_gene: TRBV3-1/TRBV3-2
CDR3nt: TGTGCCAGCAGCCAAGATCTTGATCAGCCCCAGCATTTT
CDR3aa: CASSQDLDQPQHF

d_gene: .
j_gene: TRBJ2-2
abundance: .
v_gene: TRBV6-2/TRBV6-3
CDR3nt: TGTGCCAGCAGTTACTCTGCGGTAACCGGGGAGCTGTTTTTT
CDR3aa: CASSYSAVTGELFF

d_gene: TRBD1
j_gene: TRBJ2-5
abundance: .
v_gene: TRBV30
CDR3nt: TGTGCCTGGAAACTCTCGGGGACAGGGGGCGTAGAGACCCAGTACTTC
CDR3aa: CAWKLSGTGGVETQYF

d_gene: .
j_gene: TRBJ1-1
abundance: once
v_gene: TRBV7-9
CDR3nt: TGTGCCAGCAGCACGGGACATACGAACACTGAAGCTTTCTTT
CDR3aa: CASSTGHTNTEAFF

d_gene: .
j_gene: TRBJ1-5
abundance: few
v_gene: TRBV6-5
CDR3nt: TGTGCCAGCAGTACTTTCCGGAGGGGAATGGGGCCCCAGCATTTT
CDR3aa: CASSTFRRGMGPQHF

d_gene: .
j_gene: TRBJ2-3
abundance: .
v_gene: TRBV2
CDR3nt: TGTGCCAGCAGTGCCGAAGGGGCGCGGACAGATACGCAGTATTTT
CDR3aa: CASSAEGARTDTQYF

d_gene: .
j_gene: TRBJ2-6
abundance: once
v_gene: TRBV4-2
CDR3nt: TGTGCCAGCAGCCCTGAGGGCGCTTCAGGGGCCAACGTCCTGACTTTC
CDR3aa: CASSPEGASGANVLTF

d_gene: .
j_gene: TRBJ1-4
abundance: .
v_gene: TRBV6-1
CDR3nt: TGTGCCAGCAGTGAGTTGGGTGAAAAACTGTTTTTT
CDR3aa: CASSELGEKLFF

d_gene: .
j_gene: TRBJ2-5
abundance: .
v_gene: TRBV5-1
CDR3nt: TGCGCCAGCAGCTTGGTGATTTTAGAGACCCAGTACTTC
CDR3aa: CASSLVILETQYF

d_gene: .
j_gene: TRBJ2-1
abundance: .
v_gene: TRBV5-1
CDR3nt: TGCGCCAGCAGCTTGGAACCAGGGAGCCCCTACAATGAGCAGTTCTTC
CDR3aa: CASSLEPGSPYNEQFF

d_gene: .
j_gene: TRBJ1-1
abundance: once
v_gene: TRBV19
CDR3nt: TGTGCCAGTAGTATCCTAGGATCAGGGCCCCCTGAAGCTTTCTTT
CDR3aa: CASSILGSGPPEAFF

d_gene: .
j_gene: TRBJ1-4
abundance: .
v_gene: TRBV7-2
CDR3nt: TGTGCCAGCAGCCAGACGGGGCCAACTAATGAAAAACTGTTTTTT
CDR3aa: CASSQTGPTNEKLFF

d_gene: .
j_gene: TRBJ1-1
abundance: .
v_gene: TRBV6-5
CDR3nt: TGTGCCAGCAGTTACTCGAAGGGGGGGAACACTGAAGCTTTCTTT
CDR3aa: CASSYSKGGNTEAFF

d_gene: .
j_gene: TRBJ1-6
abundance: .
v_gene: TRBV3-1/TRBV3-2
CDR3nt: TGTGCCAGCAGCCCCGGGGACATTGCTAGTTCACCCCTCCACTTT
CDR3aa: CASSPGDIASSPLHF